This T cell receptor beta chain was profiled in a study of beta chain features in type 1 diabetes. Study at large: Healthy donors resembled patients in age, gender and cell yields.

The V end lost 7 bases, the J end lost 5 bases, and 17 bases lay between the germline ends. Per the germline V gene, CDR1 is KGHSY and CDR2 is FQNENV. The CDR3 is 14 residues long. Every bit of the isolated RNA underwent reverse transcription, so sequencing read expressed TCRB transcripts. The table came from immunoSEQ multiplex PCR; TCRdb's copy has only in-frame clones and leaves some out. The table lists roughly 350,000 clones, 11% of them singletons. Notes on the study in general: Moderate but significant shortening of TCRB CDR3s was recorded in all four CD4+ subsets from Type 1 diabetes patients.

This clone was seen a handful of times. Its antigen is currently unknown. This TCR was sampled from a woman aged 25 to 39 in good health. V is TRBV16 and J is TRBJ1-1; D ambiguous. Sequences were obtained from naive CD4+ T cells from blood. For the CDR3, the DNA is TGTGCCAGCACCCCCCCCTTGCCGGGGACTGAAGCTTTCTTT. As protein: CASTPPLPGTEAFF.